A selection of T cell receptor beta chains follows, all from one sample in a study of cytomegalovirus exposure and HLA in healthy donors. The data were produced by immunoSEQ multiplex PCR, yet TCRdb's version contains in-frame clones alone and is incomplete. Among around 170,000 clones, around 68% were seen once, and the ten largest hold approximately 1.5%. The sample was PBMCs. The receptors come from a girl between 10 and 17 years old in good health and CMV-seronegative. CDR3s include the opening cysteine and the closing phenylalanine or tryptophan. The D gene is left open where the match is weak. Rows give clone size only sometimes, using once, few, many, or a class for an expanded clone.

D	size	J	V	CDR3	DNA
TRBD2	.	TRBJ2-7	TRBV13	CASSSRLARDEQYF	TGTGCCAGCAGCTCTAGACTAGCTCGGGACGAGCAGTACTTC
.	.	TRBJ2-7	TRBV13	CASSLGVGGQYF	TGTGCCAGCAGCTTAGGAGTAGGGGGGCAGTACTTC
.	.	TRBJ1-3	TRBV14	CASGASGNTIYF	TGTGCCAGCGGAGCGTCTGGAAACACCATATATTTT
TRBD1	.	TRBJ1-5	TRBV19	CASSTFLLTGVSNQPQHF	TGTGCCAGTAGTACCTTTCTCCTGACAGGGGTGAGCAATCAGCCCCAGCATTTT
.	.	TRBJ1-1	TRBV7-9	CASSYGGRWTEAFF	TGTGCCAGCAGTTACGGGGGAAGGTGGACTGAAGCTTTCTTT
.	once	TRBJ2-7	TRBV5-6	CASSLGGEQYF	TGTGCCAGCAGCCTCGGGGGAGAGCAGTACTTC
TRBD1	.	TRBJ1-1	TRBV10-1	CASSDHRGRGNTEAFF	TGCGCCAGCAGTGACCACAGGGGTCGGGGAAACACTGAAGCTTTCTTT
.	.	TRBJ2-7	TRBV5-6	CASSSSFGVYEQYF	TGTGCCAGCAGCTCCTCTTTCGGGGTCTACGAGCAGTACTTC
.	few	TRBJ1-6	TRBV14	CASRDGGNSPLHF	TGTGCCAGCAGGGACGGAGGGAATTCACCCCTCCACTTT
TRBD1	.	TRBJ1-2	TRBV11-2	CASRQLGRDRSGYTF	TGTGCCAGCAGACAACTCGGCCGGGACAGGAGTGGCTACACCTTC
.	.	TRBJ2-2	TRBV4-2	CASSQDLDSMNTGELFF	TGTGCCAGCAGCCAAGATTTGGACTCCATGAACACCGGGGAGCTGTTTTTT
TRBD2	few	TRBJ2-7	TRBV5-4	CASSLVGSGIYEQYF	TGTGCCAGCAGCTTGGTGGGTAGCGGGATCTACGAGCAGTACTTC
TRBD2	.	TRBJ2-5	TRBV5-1	CASSSGELAGGETQYF	TGCGCCAGCAGCTCCGGTGAACTAGCGGGAGGGGAGACCCAGTACTTC
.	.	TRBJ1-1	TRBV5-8	CASSLGVGGGSEAFF	TGTGCCAGCAGCTTGGGAGTGGGGGGAGGCTCTGAAGCTTTCTTT
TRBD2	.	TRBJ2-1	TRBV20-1	CSARGLAVEFF	TGCAGTGCTAGAGGACTAGCGGTCGAGTTCTTC
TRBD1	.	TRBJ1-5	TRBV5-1	CASSEGGEFQPQHF	TGCGCCAGCAGCGAAGGGGGCGAGTTTCAGCCCCAGCATTTT
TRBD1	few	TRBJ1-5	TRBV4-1	CASSQELGDRAQPQHF	TGCGCCAGCAGCCAAGAGTTAGGGGACAGGGCCCAGCCCCAGCATTTT
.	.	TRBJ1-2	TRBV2	CASTRRGTLDGYTF	TGTGCCAGCACCCGAAGGGGGACCTTAGATGGCTACACCTTC
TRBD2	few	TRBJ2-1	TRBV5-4	CASSSGLAVANEQFF	TGTGCCAGCAGCTCGGGACTAGCGGTTGCCAATGAGCAGTTCTTC
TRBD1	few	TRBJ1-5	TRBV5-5	CASSLGLQGDGPQHF	TGTGCCAGCAGCTTGGGGCTCCAGGGGGATGGTCCCCAGCATTTT
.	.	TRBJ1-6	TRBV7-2	CASSKQGNKNSPLHF	TGTGCCAGCAGCAAACAGGGAAATAAGAATTCACCCCTCCACTTT
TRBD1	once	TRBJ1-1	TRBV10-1	CASSRDRGPRTEAFF	TGCGCCAGCAGCCGGGACAGGGGGCCGAGGACTGAAGCTTTCTTT
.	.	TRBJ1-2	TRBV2	CASSEQGYGYTF	TGTGCCAGCAGTGAACAGGGCTATGGCTACACCTTC
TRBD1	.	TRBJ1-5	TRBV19	CASAGTANQPQHF	TGTGCCAGCGCCGGGACAGCAAATCAGCCCCAGCATTTT
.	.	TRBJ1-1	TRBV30	CAWSRVLTAEAFF	TGTGCCTGGAGTAGAGTCCTAACGGCTGAAGCTTTCTTT
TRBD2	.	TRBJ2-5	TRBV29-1	CSVEIAGREQETQYF	TGCAGCGTTGAGATCGCAGGGAGGGAACAAGAGACCCAGTACTTC
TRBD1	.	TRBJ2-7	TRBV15	CATKDDLPDRVSYEQYF	TGTGCCACCAAAGACGATCTACCTGACAGGGTGAGCTACGAGCAGTACTTC
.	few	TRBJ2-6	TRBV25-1	CASTSSGANVLTF	TGTGCCAGCACTTCCTCTGGGGCCAACGTCCTGACTTTC
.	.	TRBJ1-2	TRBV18	CASSPGSTGLANYGYTF	TGTGCCAGCTCACCGGGATCTACAGGACTAGCTAACTATGGCTACACCTTC
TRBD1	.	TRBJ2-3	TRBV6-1	CASRGQELSTDTQYF	TGTGCCAGCAGAGGACAGGAGCTTAGCACAGATACGCAGTATTTT
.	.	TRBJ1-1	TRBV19	CASSKTETMNTEAFF	TGTGCCAGTAGTAAGACTGAGACTATGAACACTGAAGCTTTCTTT
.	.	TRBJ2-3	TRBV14	CASSQEGPDTQYF	TGTGCCAGCAGCCAGGAGGGTCCGGATACGCAGTATTTT
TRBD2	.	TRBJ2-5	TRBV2	CASKSSGGAKTQYF	TGTGCCAGCAAGTCTAGCGGGGGGGCCAAGACCCAGTACTTC
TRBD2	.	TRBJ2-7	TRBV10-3	CALGGGGGEQYF	TGTGCCCTGGGTGGCGGGGGAGGCGAGCAGTACTTC
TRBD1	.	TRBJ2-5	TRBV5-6	CASRKDPGGVQETQYF	TGTGCCAGCAGAAAAGATCCAGGGGGCGTCCAAGAGACCCAGTACTTC
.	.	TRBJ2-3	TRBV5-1	CASSSRGEDSTDTQYF	TGCGCCAGCAGCTCCCGGGGAGAGGATAGCACAGATACGCAGTATTTT
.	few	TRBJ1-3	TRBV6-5	CASSYSGTGNTIYF	TGTGCCAGCAGTTACTCAGGGACAGGAAACACCATATATTTT
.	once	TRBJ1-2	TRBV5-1	CASSFLTDSSDGYTF	TGCGCCAGCAGCTTCCTCACCGACAGCTCCGATGGCTACACCTTC
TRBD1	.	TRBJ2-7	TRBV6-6	CASSYDRAYEQYF	TGTGCCAGCAGTTACGACAGGGCCTACGAGCAGTACTTC
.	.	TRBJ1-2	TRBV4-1	CASSQGGGGDYGYTF	TGCGCCAGCAGCCAAGGAGGGGGGGGCGACTATGGCTACACCTTC
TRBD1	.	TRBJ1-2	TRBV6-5	CASSSGDSTYGYTF	TGTGCCAGCAGTTCCGGGGACAGTACCTATGGCTACACCTTC
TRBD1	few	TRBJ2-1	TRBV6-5	CASSSGTGDYNEQFF	TGTGCCAGCAGTTCCGGGACAGGGGATTACAATGAGCAGTTCTTC
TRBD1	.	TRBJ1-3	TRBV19	CASSMVTGRHTIYF	TGTGCCAGTAGTATGGTGACAGGGCGGCACACCATATATTTT
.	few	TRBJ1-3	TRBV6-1	CASSETTPSSGNTIYF	TGTGCCAGCAGTGAAACCACTCCGAGCTCTGGAAACACCATATATTTT
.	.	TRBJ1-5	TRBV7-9	CAGSWGGNSNQPQHF	TGTGCCGGCAGCTGGGGAGGGAATAGCAATCAGCCCCAGCATTTT
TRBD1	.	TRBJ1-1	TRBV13	CASTGQGATEAFF	TGTGCCAGCACGGGACAGGGGGCTACTGAAGCTTTCTTT
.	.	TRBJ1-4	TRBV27	CASSLEWGALPELFF	TGTGCCAGCAGTTTAGAGTGGGGAGCGCTCCCAGAACTGTTTTTT
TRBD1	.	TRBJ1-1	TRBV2	CASREGAIRNTEAFF	TGTGCCAGCAGAGAGGGGGCGATCCGGAACACTGAAGCTTTCTTT
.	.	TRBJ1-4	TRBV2	CASSEVGRTNEKLFF	TGTGCCAGCAGTGAGGTGGGGAGAACTAATGAAAAACTGTTTTTT
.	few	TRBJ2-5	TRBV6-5	CASSLTGNQETQYF	TGTGCCAGCAGCCTGACAGGAAACCAAGAGACCCAGTACTTC
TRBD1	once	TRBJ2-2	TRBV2	CASRVRQGTGELFF	TGTGCCAGCAGGGTACGACAGGGGACCGGGGAGCTGTTTTTT
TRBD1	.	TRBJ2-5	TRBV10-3	CAISSNTGGQETQYF	TGTGCCATCTCGAGCAATACAGGGGGCCAAGAGACCCAGTACTTC
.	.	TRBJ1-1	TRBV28	CASSWGGVFEAFF	TGTGCCAGCAGTTGGGGGGGGGTGTTTGAAGCTTTCTTT
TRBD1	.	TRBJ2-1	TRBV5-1	CASSIWDRLGDNEQFF	TGCGCCAGCAGCATCTGGGACAGGCTAGGGGACAATGAGCAGTTCTTC
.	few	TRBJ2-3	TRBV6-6	CASSYSREFTNTQYF	TGTGCCAGCAGTTACTCTCGGGAGTTTACAAATACGCAGTATTTT
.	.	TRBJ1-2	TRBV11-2	CASRSPPTAGGSVGYTF	TGTGCCAGCAGATCCCCCCCAACTGCGGGGGGAAGTGTTGGCTACACCTTC
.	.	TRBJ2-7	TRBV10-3	CAIGRAEGDEQYF	TGTGCCATTGGCAGAGCCGAAGGGGACGAGCAGTACTTC